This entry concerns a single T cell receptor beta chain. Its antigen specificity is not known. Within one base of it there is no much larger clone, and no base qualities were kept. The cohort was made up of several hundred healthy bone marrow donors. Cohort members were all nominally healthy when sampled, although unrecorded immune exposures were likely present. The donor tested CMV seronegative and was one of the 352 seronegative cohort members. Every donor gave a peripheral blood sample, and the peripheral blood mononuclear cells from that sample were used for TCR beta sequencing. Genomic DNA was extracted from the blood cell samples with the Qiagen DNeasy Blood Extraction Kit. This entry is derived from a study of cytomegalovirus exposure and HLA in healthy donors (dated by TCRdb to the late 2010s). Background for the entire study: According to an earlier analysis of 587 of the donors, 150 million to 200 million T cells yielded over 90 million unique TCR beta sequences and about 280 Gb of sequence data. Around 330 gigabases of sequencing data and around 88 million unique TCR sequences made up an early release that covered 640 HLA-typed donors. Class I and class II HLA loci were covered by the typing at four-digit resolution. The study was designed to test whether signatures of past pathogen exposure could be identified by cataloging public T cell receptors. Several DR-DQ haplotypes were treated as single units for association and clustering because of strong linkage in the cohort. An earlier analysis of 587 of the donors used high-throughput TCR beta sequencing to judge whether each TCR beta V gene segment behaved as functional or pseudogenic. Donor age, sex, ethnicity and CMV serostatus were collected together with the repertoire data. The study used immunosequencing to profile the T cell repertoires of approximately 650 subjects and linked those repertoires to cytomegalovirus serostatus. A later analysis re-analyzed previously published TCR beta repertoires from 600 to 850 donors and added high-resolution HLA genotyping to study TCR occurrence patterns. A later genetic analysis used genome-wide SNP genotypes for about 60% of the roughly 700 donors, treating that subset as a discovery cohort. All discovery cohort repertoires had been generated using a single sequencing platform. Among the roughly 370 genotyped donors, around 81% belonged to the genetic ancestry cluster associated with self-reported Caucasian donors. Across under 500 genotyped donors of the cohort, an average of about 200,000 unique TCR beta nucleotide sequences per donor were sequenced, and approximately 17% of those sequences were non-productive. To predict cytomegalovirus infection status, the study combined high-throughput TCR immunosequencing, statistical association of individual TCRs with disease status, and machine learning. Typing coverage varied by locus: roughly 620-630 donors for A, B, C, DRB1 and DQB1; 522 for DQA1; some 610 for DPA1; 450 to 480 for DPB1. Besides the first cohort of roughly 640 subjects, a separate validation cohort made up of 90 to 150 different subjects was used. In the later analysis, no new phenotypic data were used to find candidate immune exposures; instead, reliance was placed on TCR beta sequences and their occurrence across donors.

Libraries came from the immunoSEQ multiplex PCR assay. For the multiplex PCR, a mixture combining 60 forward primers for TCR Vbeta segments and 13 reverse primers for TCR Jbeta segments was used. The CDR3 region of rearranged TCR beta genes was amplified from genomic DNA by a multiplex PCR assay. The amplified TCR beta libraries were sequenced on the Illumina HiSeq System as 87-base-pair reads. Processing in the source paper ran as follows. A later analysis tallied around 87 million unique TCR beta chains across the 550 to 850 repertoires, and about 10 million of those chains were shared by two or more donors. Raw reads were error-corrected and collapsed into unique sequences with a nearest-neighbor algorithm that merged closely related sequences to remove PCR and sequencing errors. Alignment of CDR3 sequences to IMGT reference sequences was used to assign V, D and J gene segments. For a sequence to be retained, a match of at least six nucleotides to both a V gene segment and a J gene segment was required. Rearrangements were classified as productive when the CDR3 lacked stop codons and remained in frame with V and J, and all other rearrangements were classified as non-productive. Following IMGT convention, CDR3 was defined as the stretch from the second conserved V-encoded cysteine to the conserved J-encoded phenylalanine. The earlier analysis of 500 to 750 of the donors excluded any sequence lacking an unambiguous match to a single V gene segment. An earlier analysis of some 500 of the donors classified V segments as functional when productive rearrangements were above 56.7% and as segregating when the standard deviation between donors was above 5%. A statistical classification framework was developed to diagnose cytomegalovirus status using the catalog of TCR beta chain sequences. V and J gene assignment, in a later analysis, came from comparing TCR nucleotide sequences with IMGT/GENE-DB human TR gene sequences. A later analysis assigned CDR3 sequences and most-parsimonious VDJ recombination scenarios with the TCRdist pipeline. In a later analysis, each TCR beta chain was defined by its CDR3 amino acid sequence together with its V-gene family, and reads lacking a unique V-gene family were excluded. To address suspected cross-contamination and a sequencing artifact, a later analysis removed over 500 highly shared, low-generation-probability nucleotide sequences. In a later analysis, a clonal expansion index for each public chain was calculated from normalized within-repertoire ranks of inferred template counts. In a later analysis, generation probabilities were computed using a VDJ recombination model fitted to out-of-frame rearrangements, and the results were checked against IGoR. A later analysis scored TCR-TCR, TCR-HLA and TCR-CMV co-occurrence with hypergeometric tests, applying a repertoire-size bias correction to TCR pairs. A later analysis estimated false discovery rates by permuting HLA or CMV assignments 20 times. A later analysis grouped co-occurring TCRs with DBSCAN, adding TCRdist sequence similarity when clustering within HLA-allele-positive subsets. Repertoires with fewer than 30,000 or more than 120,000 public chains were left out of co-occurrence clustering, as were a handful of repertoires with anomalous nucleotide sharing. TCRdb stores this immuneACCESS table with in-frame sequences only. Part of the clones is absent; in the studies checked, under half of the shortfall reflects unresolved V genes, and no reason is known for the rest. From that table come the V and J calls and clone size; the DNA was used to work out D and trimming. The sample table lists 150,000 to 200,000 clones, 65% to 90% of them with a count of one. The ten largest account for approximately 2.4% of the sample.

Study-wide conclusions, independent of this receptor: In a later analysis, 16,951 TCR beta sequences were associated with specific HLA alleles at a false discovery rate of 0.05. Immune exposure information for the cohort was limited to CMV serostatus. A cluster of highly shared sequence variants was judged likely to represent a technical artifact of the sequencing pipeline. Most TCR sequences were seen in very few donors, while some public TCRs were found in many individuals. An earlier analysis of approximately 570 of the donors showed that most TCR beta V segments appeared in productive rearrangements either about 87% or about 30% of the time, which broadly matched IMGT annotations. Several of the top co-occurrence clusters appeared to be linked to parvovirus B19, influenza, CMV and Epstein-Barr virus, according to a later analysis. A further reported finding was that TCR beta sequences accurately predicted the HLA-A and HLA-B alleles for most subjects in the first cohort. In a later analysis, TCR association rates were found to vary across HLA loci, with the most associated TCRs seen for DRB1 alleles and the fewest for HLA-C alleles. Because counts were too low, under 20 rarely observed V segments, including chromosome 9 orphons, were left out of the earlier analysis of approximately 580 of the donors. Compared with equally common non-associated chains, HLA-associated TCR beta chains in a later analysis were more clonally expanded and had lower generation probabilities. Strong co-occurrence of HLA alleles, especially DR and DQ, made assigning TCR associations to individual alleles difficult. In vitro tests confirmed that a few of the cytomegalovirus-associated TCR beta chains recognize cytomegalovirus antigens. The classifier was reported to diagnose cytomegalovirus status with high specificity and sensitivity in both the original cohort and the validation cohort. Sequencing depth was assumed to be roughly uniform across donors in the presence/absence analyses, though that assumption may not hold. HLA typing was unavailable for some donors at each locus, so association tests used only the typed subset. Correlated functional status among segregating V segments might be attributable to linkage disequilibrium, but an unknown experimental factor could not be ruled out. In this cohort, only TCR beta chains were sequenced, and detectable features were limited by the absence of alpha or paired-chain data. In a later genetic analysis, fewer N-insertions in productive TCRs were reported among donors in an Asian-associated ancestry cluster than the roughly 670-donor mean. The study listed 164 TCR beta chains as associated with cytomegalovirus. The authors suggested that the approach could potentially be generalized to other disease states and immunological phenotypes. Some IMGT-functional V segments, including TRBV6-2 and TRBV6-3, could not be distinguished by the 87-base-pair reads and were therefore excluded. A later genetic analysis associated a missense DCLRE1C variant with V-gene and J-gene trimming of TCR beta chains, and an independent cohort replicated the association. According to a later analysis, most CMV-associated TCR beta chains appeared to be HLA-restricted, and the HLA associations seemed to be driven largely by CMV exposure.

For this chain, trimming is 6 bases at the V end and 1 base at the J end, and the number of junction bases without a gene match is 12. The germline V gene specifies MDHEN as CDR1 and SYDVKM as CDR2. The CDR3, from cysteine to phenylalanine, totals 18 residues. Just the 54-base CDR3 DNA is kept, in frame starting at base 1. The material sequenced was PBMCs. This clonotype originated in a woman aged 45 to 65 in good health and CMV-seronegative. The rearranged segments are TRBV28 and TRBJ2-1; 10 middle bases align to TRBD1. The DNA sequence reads TGTGCCAGCAGCCGACAGGGGGCCATCGGGAGATCCTACAATGAGCAGTTCTTC. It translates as CASSRQGAIGRSYNEQFF.